These 5 T cell receptor beta chains were sequenced from one sample in a study of neurological immune-mediated disorders. TCRdb called the 5' RACE reads again in MiXCR, with one record for every CDR3 protein. The sample shows under 70,000 distinct CDR3 sequences, 3% to 4% of them seen only once. Specimen: PBMCs. Every receptor here comes from a woman in her sixties with multiple sclerosis.

This clonotype was seen repeatedly, ten times or more. The genes are TRBV5-1 and TRBJ1-1, with D perhaps TRBD1 (5 bases). CDR1 and CDR2 from the germline V gene are SGHRS and YFSETQ. V was cut by 3 bases and J by 9 bases, with 24 bases left in between. The CDR3 covers 16 residues. The CDR3 loop is CASSSHRVQARSQAFF. The CDR3 nucleotides are TGCGCCAGCAGCTCCCACAGAGTACAGGCCCGCAGCCAAGCTTTCTTT.

A note on this clonotype: An end of the junction does not agree with germline; a read error may underlie this. This rearrangement joins TRBV11-2 to TRBJ1-6; 7 positions agree with TRBD1. Looked up from germline, CDR1 is SGHAT and CDR2 is FQNNGV. This CDR3 is built from 13 residues. Here the CDR3 reads CASSFQQGSTLNF. CDR3 nucleotides: TGTGCCAGCAGCTTCCAACAGGGGTCAACCCTCAACTTT. Drawing the rest from reference TRBV11-2 and TRBJ1-6, the complete variable domain is EAGVAQSPRYKIIEKRQSVAFWCNPISGHATLYWYQQILGQGPKLLIQFQNNGVVDDSQLPKDRFSAERLKGVDSTLKIQPAKLEDSAVYLCASSFQQGSTLNFGNGTRLTVT.

This clonotype was observed many times. The chain is built from TRBV15 and TRBJ2-5; perhaps TRBD2 as D (6 bases). The CDR3 is 12 amino acids. Germline V gene data show CDR1 as LNHNV and CDR2 as YYDKDF (reference sequence). Between the trimmed V and J ends, which lost 2 bases and 10 bases, there was a span of 11 bases. Here the CDR3 reads CATSRPRGSQYF. In DNA form, the CDR3 reads TGTGCCACCAGCAGACCCCGGGGGAGCCAGTACTTC.

This clonotype was seen at least ten times. V usage is TRBV29-1 and J usage is TRBJ2-3; a possible D gene is TRBD2 (5 bases). Deletions cut 2 bases from V and 6 bases from J, with 18 bases between. The CDR3 covers 15 residues. CDR1 and CDR2 (germline): SQVTM, ANQGSEA. The CDR3 sequence is CSVEIIGLTGDTQYF. The DNA of the CDR3 is TGCAGCGTTGAAATTATCGGACTTACGGGGGATACGCAGTATTTT.

This clonotype was observed many times. J is TRBJ2-5 and V is TRBV10-3, with D hard to call. Germline CDR1 ENHRY, CDR2 SYGVKD. V gave up 2 bases and J gave up 7 bases, with 8 bases separating them. The CDR3 sequence is 12 residues long. CDR3: CAISEPPLTQYF. Written as DNA, the CDR3 is TGTGCCATCAGTGAGCCCCCTCTGACCCAGTACTTC.